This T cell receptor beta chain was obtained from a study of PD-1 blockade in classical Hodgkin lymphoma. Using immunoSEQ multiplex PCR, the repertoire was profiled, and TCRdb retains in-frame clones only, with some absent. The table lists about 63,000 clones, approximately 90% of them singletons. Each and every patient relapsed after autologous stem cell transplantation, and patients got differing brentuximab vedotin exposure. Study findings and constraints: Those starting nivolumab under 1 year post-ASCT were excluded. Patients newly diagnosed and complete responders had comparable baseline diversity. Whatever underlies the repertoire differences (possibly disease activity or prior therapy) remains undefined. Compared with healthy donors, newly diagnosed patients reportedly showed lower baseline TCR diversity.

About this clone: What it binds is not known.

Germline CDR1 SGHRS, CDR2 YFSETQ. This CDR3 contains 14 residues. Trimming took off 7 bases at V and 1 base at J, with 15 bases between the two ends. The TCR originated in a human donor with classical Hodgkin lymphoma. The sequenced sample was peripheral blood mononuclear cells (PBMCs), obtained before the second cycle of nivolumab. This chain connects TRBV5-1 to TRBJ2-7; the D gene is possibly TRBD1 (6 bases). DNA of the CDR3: TGCGCCAGCCTACAGGGACCGGCTTCCTACGAGCAGTACTTC. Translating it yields CASLQGPASYEQYF.